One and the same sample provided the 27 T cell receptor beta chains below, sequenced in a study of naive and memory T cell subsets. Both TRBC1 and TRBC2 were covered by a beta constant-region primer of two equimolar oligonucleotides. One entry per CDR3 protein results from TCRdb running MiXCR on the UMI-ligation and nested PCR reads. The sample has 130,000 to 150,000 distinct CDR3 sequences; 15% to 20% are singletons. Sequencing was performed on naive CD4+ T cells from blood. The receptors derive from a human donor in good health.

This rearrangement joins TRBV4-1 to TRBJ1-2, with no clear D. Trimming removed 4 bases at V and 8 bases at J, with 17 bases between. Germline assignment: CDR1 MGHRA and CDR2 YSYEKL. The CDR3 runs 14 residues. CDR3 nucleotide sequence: TGCGCCAGCAGCCGGGGAGGGTACACCCAAGGCTACACCTTC. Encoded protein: CASSRGGYTQGYTF.

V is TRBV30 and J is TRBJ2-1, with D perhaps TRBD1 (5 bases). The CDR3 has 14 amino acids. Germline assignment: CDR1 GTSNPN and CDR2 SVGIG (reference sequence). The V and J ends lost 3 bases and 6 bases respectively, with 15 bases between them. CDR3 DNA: TGTGCCTGGAGCTTGCCCATAAGGGGCAATGAGCAGTTCTTC. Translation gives CAWSLPIRGNEQFF.

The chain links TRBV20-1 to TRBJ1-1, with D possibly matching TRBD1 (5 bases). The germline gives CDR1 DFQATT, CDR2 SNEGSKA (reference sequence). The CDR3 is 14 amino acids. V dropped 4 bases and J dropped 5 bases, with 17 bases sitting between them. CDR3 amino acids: CSAIPGGGKTEAFF. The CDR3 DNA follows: TGCAGTGCTATCCCCGGGGGGGGGAAGACTGAAGCTTTCTTT.

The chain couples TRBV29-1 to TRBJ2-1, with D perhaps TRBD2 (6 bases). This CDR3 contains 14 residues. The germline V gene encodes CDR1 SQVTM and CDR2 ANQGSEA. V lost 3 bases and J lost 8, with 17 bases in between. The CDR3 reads CSVESTLSGYEQFF. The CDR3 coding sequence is TGCAGCGTTGAGTCGACCCTTAGCGGCTATGAGCAGTTCTTC.

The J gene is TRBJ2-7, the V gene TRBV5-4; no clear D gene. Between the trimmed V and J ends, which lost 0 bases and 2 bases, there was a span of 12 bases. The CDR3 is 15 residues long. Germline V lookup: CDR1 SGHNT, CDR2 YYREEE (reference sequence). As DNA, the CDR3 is TGTGCCAGCAGCTTGGACCCCTCTACAACCTACGAGCAGTACTTC. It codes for CASSLDPSTTYEQYF.

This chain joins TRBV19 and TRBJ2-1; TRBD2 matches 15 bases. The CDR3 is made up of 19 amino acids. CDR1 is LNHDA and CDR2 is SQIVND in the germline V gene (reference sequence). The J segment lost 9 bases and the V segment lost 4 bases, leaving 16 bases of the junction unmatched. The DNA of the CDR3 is TGTGCCAGTAGTAGGACTAGCGGGAGGGGAGTATTTTTATCTAGTGAGCAGTTCTTC. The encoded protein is CASSRTSGRGVFLSSEQFF.

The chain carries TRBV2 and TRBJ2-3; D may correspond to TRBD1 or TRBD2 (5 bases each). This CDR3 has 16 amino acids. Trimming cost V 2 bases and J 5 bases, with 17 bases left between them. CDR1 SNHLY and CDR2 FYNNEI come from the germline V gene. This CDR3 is CASSEWGTRSGDTQYF. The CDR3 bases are TGTGCCAGCAGTGAATGGGGGACCAGATCAGGAGATACGCAGTATTTT.

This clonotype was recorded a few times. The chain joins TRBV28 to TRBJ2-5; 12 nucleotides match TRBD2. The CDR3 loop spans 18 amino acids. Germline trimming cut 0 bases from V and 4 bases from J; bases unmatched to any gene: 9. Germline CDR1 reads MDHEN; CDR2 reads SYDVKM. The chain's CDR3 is CASSLWLTSGSSGETQYF. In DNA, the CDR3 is TGTGCCAGCAGTTTATGGTTGACTAGCGGGAGTTCAGGAGAGACCCAGTACTTC.

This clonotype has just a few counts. CDR3 region: CASRPAVSTEAFF. CDR3 DNA: TGTGCCAGCAGGCCCGCGGTAAGCACTGAAGCTTTCTTT. The V gene is TRBV6-2 or TRBV6-3, the J gene TRBJ1-1; D not certain. There are 13 residues in the CDR3. V lost 6 bases and J 4 bases, leaving 12 bases between the germline ends. Germline V gene lookup returns CDR1 MNHEY and CDR2 SVGEGT.

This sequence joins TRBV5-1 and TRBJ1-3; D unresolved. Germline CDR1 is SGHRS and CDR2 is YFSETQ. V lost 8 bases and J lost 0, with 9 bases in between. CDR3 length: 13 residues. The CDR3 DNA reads TGCGCCAGTGGATTCGACTCTGGAAACACCATATATTTT. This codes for CASGFDSGNTIYF. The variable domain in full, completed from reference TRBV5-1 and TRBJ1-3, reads KAGVTQTPRYLIKTRGQQVTLSCSPISGHRSVSWYQQTPGQGLQFLFEYFSETQRNKGNFPGRFSGRQFSNSRSEMNVSTLELGDSALYLCASGFDSGNTIYFGEGSWLTVV.

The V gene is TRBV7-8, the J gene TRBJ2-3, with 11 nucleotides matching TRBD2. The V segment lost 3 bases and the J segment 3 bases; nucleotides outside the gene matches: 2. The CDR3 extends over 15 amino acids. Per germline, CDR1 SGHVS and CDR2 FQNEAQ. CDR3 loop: CASSLGLAETDTQYF. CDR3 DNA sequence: TGTGCCAGCAGCTTGGGACTAGCGGAAACAGATACGCAGTATTTT.

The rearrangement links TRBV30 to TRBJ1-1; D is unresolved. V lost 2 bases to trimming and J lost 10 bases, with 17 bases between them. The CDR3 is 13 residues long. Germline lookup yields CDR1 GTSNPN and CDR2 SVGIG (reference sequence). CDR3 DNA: TGTGCCTGGAGTTATCGGGGATCGTTTGCAGCTTTCTTT. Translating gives CAWSYRGSFAAFF. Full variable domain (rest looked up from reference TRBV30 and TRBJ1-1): SQTIHQWPATLVQPVGSPLSLECTVEGTSNPNLYWYRQAAGRGLQLLFYSVGIGQISSEVPQNLSASRPQDRQFILSSKKLLLSDSGFYLCAWSYRGSFAAFFGQGTRLTVV.

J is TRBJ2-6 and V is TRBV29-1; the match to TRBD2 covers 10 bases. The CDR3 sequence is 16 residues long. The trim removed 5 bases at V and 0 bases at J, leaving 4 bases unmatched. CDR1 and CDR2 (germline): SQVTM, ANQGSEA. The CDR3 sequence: CSVSASGSSGANVLTF. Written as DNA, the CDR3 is TGCAGCGTTTCGGCTAGCGGGAGCTCTGGGGCCAACGTCCTGACTTTC.

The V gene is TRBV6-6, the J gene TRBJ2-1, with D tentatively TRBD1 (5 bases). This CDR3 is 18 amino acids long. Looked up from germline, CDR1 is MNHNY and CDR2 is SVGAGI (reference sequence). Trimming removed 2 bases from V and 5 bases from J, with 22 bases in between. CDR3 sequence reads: CASSYVQGGRWVDNEQFF. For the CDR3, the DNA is TGTGCCAGCAGTTACGTCCAGGGTGGGCGTTGGGTAGACAATGAGCAGTTCTTC.

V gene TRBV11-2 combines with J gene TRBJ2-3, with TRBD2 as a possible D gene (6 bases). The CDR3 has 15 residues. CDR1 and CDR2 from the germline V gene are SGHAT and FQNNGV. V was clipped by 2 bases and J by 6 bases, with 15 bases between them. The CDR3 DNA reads TGTGCCAGCAGCTTATTGGGCGGGATACTGGATACGCAGTATTTT. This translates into CASSLLGGILDTQYF.

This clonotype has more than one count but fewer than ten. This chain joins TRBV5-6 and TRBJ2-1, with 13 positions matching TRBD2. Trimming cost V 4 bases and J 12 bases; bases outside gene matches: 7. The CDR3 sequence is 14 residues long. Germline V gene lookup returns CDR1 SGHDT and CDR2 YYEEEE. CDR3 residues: CASSPQGLAGMQFF. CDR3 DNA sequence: TGTGCCAGCAGCCCCCAGGGACTAGCGGGAATGCAGTTCTTC.

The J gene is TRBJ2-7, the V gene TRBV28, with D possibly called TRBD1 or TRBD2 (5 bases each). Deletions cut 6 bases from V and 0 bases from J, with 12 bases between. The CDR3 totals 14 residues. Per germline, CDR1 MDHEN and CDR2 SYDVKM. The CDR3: CASSRPGPSYEQYF. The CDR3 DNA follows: TGTGCCAGCAGCAGACCGGGACCCTCCTACGAGCAGTACTTC.

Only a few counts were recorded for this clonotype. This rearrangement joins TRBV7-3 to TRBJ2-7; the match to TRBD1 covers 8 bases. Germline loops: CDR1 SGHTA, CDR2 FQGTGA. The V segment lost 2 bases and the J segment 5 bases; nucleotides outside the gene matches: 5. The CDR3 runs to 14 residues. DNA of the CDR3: TGTGCCAGCAGCTTACAGGGGGCAGGAAACGAGCAGTACTTC. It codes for CASSLQGAGNEQYF.

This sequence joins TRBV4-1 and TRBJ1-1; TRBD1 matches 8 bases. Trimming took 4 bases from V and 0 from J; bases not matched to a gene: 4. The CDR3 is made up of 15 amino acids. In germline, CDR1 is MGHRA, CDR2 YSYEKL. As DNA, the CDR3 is TGCGCCAGCAGCCCCTGGACAGGGATGAACACTGAAGCTTTCTTT. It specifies CASSPWTGMNTEAFF.

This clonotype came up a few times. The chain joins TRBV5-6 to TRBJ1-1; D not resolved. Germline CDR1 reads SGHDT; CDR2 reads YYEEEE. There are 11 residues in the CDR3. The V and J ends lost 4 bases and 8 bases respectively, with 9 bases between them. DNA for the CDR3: TGTGCCAGCAGCGTGGGCCCAGAAGCTTTCTTT. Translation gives CASSVGPEAFF.

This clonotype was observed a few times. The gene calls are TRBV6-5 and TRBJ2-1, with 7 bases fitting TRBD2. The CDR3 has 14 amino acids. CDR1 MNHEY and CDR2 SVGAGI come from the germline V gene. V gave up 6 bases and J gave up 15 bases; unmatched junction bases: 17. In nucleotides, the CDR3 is TGTGCCAGCAGACTAACTAGCGCCTCCCGCTCTACGTTCTTC. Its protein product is CASRLTSASRSTFF.

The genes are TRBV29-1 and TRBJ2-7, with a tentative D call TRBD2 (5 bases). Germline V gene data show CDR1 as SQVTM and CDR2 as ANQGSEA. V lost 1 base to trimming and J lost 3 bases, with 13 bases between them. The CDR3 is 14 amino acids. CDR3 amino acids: CSVEVASRFYEQYF. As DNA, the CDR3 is TGCAGCGTTGAAGTCGCTAGCAGGTTCTACGAGCAGTACTTC.

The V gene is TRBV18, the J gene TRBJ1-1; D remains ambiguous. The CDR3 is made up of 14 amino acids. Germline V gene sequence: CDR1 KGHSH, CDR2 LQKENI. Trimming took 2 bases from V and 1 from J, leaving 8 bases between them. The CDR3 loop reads CASSPTTQNTEAFF. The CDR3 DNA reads TGTGCCAGCTCACCAACAACACAGAACACTGAAGCTTTCTTT.

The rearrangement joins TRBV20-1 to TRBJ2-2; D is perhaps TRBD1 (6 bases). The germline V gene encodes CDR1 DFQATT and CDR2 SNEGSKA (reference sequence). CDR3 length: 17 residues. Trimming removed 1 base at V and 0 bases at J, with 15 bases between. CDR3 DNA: TGCAGTGCTAGAGTAGGTGACAGGCGATCGAACACCGGGGAGCTGTTTTTT. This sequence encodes CSARVGDRRSNTGELFF.

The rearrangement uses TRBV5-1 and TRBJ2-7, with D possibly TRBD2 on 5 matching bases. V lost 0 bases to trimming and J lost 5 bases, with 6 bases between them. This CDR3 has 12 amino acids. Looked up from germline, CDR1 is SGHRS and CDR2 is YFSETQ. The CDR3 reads CASSLAGDEQYF. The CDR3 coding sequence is TGCGCCAGCAGCTTGGCCGGGGACGAGCAGTACTTC.

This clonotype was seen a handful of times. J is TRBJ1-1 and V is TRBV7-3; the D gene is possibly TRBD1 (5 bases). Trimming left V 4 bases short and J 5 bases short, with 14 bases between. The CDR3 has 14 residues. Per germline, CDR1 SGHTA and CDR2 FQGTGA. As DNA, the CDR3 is TGTGCCAGCAGCTCCGGGTCCCCAGGGACTGAAGCTTTCTTT. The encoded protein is CASSSGSPGTEAFF.

The CDR3 nucleotides read TGTGCCAGCAGCGAGAGACAGTACACCGGGGAGCTGTTTTTT. Its translation is CASSERQYTGELFF. V and J are TRBV9 and TRBJ2-2, with D perhaps TRBD1 (5 bases). The CDR3 covers 14 residues. Germline CDR1 is SGDLS and CDR2 is YYNGEE. V was pared by 3 bases and J by 3 bases, with 9 bases between.